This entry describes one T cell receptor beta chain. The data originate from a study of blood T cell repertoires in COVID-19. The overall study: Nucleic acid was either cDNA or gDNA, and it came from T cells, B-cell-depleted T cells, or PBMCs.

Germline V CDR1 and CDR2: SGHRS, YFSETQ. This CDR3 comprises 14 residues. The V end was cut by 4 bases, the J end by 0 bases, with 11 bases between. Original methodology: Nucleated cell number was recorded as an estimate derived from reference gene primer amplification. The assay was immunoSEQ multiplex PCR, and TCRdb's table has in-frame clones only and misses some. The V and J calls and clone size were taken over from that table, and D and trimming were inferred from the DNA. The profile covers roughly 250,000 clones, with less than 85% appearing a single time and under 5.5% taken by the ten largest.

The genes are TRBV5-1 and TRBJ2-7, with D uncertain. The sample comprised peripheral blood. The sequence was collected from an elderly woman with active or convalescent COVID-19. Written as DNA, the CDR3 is TGCGCCAGCAGCCCCGCTCTGAGCTCCTACGAGCAGTACTTC. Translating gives CASSPALSSYEQYF. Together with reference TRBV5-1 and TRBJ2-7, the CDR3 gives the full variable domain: KAGVTQTPRYLIKTRGQQVTLSCSPISGHRSVSWYQQTPGQGLQFLFEYFSETQRNKGNFPGRFSGRQFSNSRSEMNVSTLELGDSALYLCASSPALSSYEQYFGPGTRLTVT.